This entry lists 2 T cell receptor beta chains sequenced from one sample in a study of blood T cell repertoires in COVID-19. Clones were sequenced by immunoSEQ multiplex PCR, and TCRdb holds only the in-frame ones, with some missing. The sample has some 230,000 clones; 80% to 90% are singletons. Input material: PBMCs or T cells enriched from blood (not recorded which). These receptors were collected from a young woman in a cohort exposed to, infected with or recovered from COVID-19 (not recorded which).

The V gene is TRBV19, the J gene TRBJ1-4; 7 bases agree with TRBD1. Germline V gene sequence: CDR1 LNHDA, CDR2 SQIVND (reference sequence). The CDR3 runs to 14 residues. V gave up 5 bases and J gave up 6 bases; unmatched junction bases: 6. The CDR3 loop is CASSYDREDEKLFF. As DNA, the CDR3 is TGTGCCAGTAGTTACGACAGGGAGGATGAAAAACTGTTTTTT.

The chain employs TRBV18 and TRBJ1-4; TRBD1 might be the D (6 bases). CDR1 and CDR2 (germline): KGHSH, LQKENI. This CDR3 comprises 17 residues. V dropped 0 bases and J dropped 2 bases, with 13 bases sitting between them. The CDR3 sequence is CASSPPNHRETNEKLFF. CDR3 nucleotide sequence: TGTGCCAGCTCACCACCTAACCACAGGGAGACTAATGAAAAACTGTTTTTT.